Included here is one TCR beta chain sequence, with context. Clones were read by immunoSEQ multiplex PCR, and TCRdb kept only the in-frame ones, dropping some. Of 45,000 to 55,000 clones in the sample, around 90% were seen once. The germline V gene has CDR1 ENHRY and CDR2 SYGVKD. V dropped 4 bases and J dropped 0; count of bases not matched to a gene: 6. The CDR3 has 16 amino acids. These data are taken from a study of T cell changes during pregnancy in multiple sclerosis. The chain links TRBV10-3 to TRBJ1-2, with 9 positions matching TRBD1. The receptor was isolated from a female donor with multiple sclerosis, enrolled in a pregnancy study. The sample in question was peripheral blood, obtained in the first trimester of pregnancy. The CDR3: CAISGPGQGTNYGYTF. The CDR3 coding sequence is TGTGCCATCAGTGGGCCGGGACAGGGAACTAACTATGGCTACACCTTC.